These T cell receptor beta chains were read from a single sample in a study of OX40 agonist ivuxolimab in advanced cancers. Produced via immunoSEQ multiplex PCR; TCRdb's table is partial and in-frame only. The top ten hold 12% of the sample, which has roughly 15,000 clones, about 80% seen once. The sequencing used CD4+ or CD8+ T cells sorted from blood, collected in a trial of the OX40 agonist ivuxolimab. The receptors here all came from an adult with an advanced solid tumor such as melanoma, head and neck, liver or kidney cancer. Each CDR3 is given with its conserved first and last residue. The D gene is left open where the match is weak. Clone size, where shown, is once, few, many, or a class for clones that have expanded.

clone_size	cdr3_length	v_call	j_call	d_call	cdr3_aa	cdr3_nt
few	12	TRBV13	TRBJ2-7	-	CASKGSTKEQYF	TGTGCCAGCAAAGGGAGTACGAAAGAGCAGTACTTC
-	13	TRBV28	TRBJ2-7	TRBD2	CASSSSGRYEQYF	TGTGCCAGCAGTTCCAGCGGGAGGTACGAGCAGTACTTC
-	15	TRBV5-6	TRBJ2-7	TRBD2	CASSLMTSGRYEQYF	TGTGCCAGCAGCCTCATGACGAGCGGGAGGTACGAGCAGTACTTC
-	13	TRBV18	TRBJ2-1	-	CASSPPNYNEQFF	TGTGCCAGCTCACCACCAAACTACAATGAGCAGTTCTTC
-	14	TRBV5-6	TRBJ2-7	-	CASSLGRLNYEQYF	TGTGCCAGCAGCTTGGGGCGGCTAAACTACGAGCAGTACTTC
-	15	TRBV6-1	TRBJ2-1	TRBD2	CASSEGGVGYNEQFF	TGTGCCAGCAGTGAGGGGGGGGTCGGTTACAATGAGCAGTTCTTC
-	12	TRBV7-8	TRBJ2-4	-	CASSPSGNIQYF	TGTGCCAGCAGCCCCAGTGGAAACATTCAGTACTTC
-	12	TRBV6-5	TRBJ2-1	-	CASSYGVAEQFF	TGTGCCAGCAGTTACGGTGTGGCTGAGCAGTTCTTC
-	14	TRBV28	TRBJ2-7	TRBD1	CASTLTGGKNEQYF	TGTGCCAGCACCCTGACAGGGGGCAAGAACGAGCAGTACTTC
-	15	TRBV7-2	TRBJ2-4	-	CASSLGGLMVNIQYF	TGTGCCAGCAGCTTAGGGGGGCTAATGGTAAACATTCAGTACTTC
-	18	TRBV9	TRBJ2-3	TRBD1	CASSVPRQGALGTDTQYF	TGTGCCAGCAGCGTACCCCGACAGGGGGCGCTTGGCACAGATACGCAGTATTTT
-	14	TRBV7-9	TRBJ2-7	-	CASRDSTAVYEQYF	TGTGCCAGCAGAGATTCGACAGCCGTCTACGAGCAGTACTTC
once	14	TRBV4-3	TRBJ2-3	-	CASSQVTGSDTQYF	TGCGCCAGCAGCCAAGTTACAGGGTCAGATACGCAGTATTTT
-	14	TRBV29-1	TRBJ2-1	TRBD2	CSVLWRELYNEQFF	TGCAGCGTTTTGTGGCGGGAGCTCTACAATGAGCAGTTCTTC
-	16	TRBV27	TRBJ1-2	-	CASSLTVGQGKVGYTF	TGTGCCAGCAGTTTAACCGTCGGGCAGGGGAAGGTTGGCTACACCTTC
-	14	TRBV5-1	TRBJ1-1	-	CASSLTYPNTEAFF	TGCGCCAGCAGCTTGACGTATCCCAACACTGAAGCTTTCTTT
-	13	TRBV15	TRBJ2-1	-	CATEVASYNEQFF	TGTGCCACCGAAGTAGCGAGCTACAATGAGCAGTTCTTC
-	15	TRBV7-3	TRBJ2-5	TRBD2	CASSPFGGGQETQYF	TGTGCCAGCAGCCCTTTCGGGGGAGGGCAAGAGACCCAGTACTTC
-	14	TRBV11-2	TRBJ2-5	-	CASSLVSISGTQYF	TGTGCCAGCAGCTTAGTCTCTATCTCGGGGACCCAGTACTTC
-	17	TRBV7-6	TRBJ2-1	TRBD2	CASSSLAGGGETHEQFF	TGTGCCAGCAGCTCTTTGGCGGGAGGAGGAGAAACCCATGAGCAGTTCTTC
-	12	TRBV7-8	TRBJ2-7	-	CASSPTFSEQYF	TGTGCCAGCAGCCCGACTTTCAGCGAGCAGTACTTC
-	15	TRBV2	TRBJ2-7	-	CASLNVDKKGYEQYF	TGTGCCAGCCTTAATGTGGACAAAAAGGGTTACGAGCAGTACTTC
once	16	TRBV7-5	TRBJ2-2	-	CASSYNRGQSTGELFF	TGTGCCAGCAGCTACAACAGGGGGCAGAGCACCGGGGAGCTGTTTTTT
few	13	TRBV11-2	TRBJ2-5	-	CASSGRGQETQYF	TGTGCCAGCAGCGGCAGGGGCCAAGAGACCCAGTACTTC
-	13	TRBV25-1	TRBJ2-1	TRBD2	CATTSGSYNEQFF	TGTGCCACCACTAGCGGATCGTACAATGAGCAGTTCTTC
-	15	TRBV13	TRBJ2-1	-	CASKSSPSSYNEQFF	TGTGCCAGCAAAAGTTCCCCGAGCTCCTACAATGAGCAGTTCTTC
once	16	TRBV7-9	TRBJ2-7	TRBD2	CASSQPLAGASYEQYF	TGTGCCAGCAGCCAACCTCTAGCGGGAGCTTCCTACGAGCAGTACTTC
-	12	TRBV4-3	TRBJ2-3	TRBD1	CASSWTGDTQYF	TGCGCCAGCAGCTGGACAGGGGATACGCAGTATTTT
-	12	TRBV27	TRBJ2-7	-	CASSTQGYEQYF	TGTGCCAGCAGTACTCAAGGCTACGAGCAGTACTTC
-	12	TRBV29-1	TRBJ2-7	TRBD2	CSVGLAAVEQYF	TGCAGCGTTGGGCTAGCGGCTGTGGAGCAGTACTTC
-	12	TRBV27	TRBJ2-7	-	CASSFGVGEQYF	TGTGCCAGCAGTTTCGGGGTCGGGGAGCAGTACTTC
few	14	TRBV7-9	TRBJ2-7	-	CASSLKGHRSEQYF	TGTGCCAGCAGCTTAAAGGGACACCGCTCTGAGCAGTACTTC
-	13	TRBV4-1	TRBJ1-1	TRBD1	CASRPQGATEAFF	TGCGCCAGCAGACCTCAGGGGGCTACTGAAGCTTTCTTT
-	17	TRBV9	TRBJ1-1	TRBD1	CASSITGTGGLNTEAFF	TGTGCCAGCAGCATCACCGGGACAGGGGGACTGAACACTGAAGCTTTCTTT
-	14	TRBV27	TRBJ1-4	-	CASSLIPLGEKLFF	TGTGCCAGCAGTTTAATTCCCCTGGGTGAAAAACTGTTTTTT
-	14	TRBV6-6	TRBJ2-2	-	CASNQDANTGELFF	TGTGCCAGCAATCAGGACGCGAACACCGGGGAGCTGTTTTTT
-	11	TRBV19	TRBJ2-7	-	CASSIGGEQYF	TGTGCCAGTAGTATTGGGGGCGAGCAGTACTTC
-	15	TRBV10-3	TRBJ2-5	TRBD2	CASIPSSGRVEEQYF	TGTGCCAGCATCCCGAGTAGCGGGAGAGTTGAGGAGCAGTACTTC
-	14	TRBV4-3	TRBJ2-3	-	CASSQDGLADTQYF	TGCGCCAGCAGCCAAGATGGGCTAGCGGATACGCAGTATTTT
-	15	TRBV15	TRBJ2-1	TRBD1	CATSRDRGRTNEQFF	TGTGCCACCAGCAGAGACAGGGGGCGCACAAATGAGCAGTTCTTC
-	14	TRBV6-5	TRBJ2-7	-	CASSYPPSLDEQYF	TGTGCCAGCAGTTATCCCCCCTCCCTTGACGAGCAGTACTTC
-	14	TRBV28	TRBJ2-7	-	CASLSDPTSYEQYF	TGTGCCAGCTTGTCCGACCCAACCTCCTACGAGCAGTACTTC
-	15	TRBV6-5	TRBJ2-1	-	CASSYSQDNYNEQFF	TGTGCCAGCAGTTACTCCCAGGACAACTACAATGAGCAGTTCTTC
-	12	TRBV25-1	TRBJ1-1	-	CASSDPGTEAFF	TGTGCCAGCAGTGATCCGGGGACTGAAGCTTTCTTT
-	13	TRBV19	TRBJ1-1	-	CASSIAWNTEAFF	TGTGCCAGTAGTATAGCCTGGAACACTGAAGCTTTCTTT
-	18	TRBV9	TRBJ2-7	TRBD1	CASSVSLISGTGLYEQYF	TGTGCCAGCAGCGTAAGCCTCATTTCAGGGACAGGCCTCTACGAGCAGTACTTC
-	11	TRBV7-2	TRBJ2-7	-	CASSLESEQYF	TGTGCCAGCAGCTTAGAGAGCGAGCAGTACTTC
-	16	TRBV7-6	TRBJ2-7	-	CASSPNSGTAPYEQYF	TGTGCCAGCAGCCCTAACTCCGGGACGGCCCCCTACGAGCAGTACTTC
-	13	TRBV9	TRBJ2-1	-	CASSVGHRNEQFF	TGTGCCAGCAGCGTAGGTCATAGGAATGAGCAGTTCTTC
medium-sized	13	TRBV6-5	TRBJ2-1	-	CASSPSGGNEQFF	TGTGCCAGCAGCCCCTCGGGCGGCAATGAGCAGTTCTTC
-	14	TRBV19	TRBJ1-1	-	CASSREGLNTEAFF	TGTGCCAGTAGTCGGGAGGGGTTGAACACTGAAGCTTTCTTT
-	14	TRBV9	TRBJ2-1	-	CASSVALTTNEQFF	TGTGCCAGCAGCGTAGCCTTGACTACCAATGAGCAGTTCTTC
-	20	TRBV7-5	TRBJ2-3	-	CARSLGRASGRRWGTDTQYF	TGTGCCAGAAGCTTAGGGCGGGCTAGCGGGAGGAGGTGGGGCACAGATACGCAGTATTTT
-	16	TRBV7-9	TRBJ2-6	-	CASSPTFSSGANVLTF	TGTGCCAGCAGCCCGACATTTTCCTCTGGGGCCAACGTCCTGACTTTC
once	15	TRBV6-5	TRBJ2-7	-	CASSYSLDSSYEQYF	TGTGCCAGCAGTTACAGTTTGGACAGCTCCTACGAGCAGTACTTC
few	17	TRBV7-9	TRBJ2-3	-	CASSRGALVPNTDTQYF	TGTGCCAGCAGCCGAGGGGCCCTAGTCCCCAACACAGATACGCAGTATTTT
-	13	TRBV6-4	TRBJ2-1	-	CASSVSLWDEQFF	TGTGCCAGCAGTGTGTCTCTCTGGGATGAGCAGTTCTTC
-	16	TRBV28	TRBJ2-1	TRBD2	CASSLWLAGGRGEQFF	TGTGCCAGCAGTTTATGGCTAGCGGGAGGCCGCGGTGAGCAGTTCTTC
once	15	TRBV25-1	TRBJ1-2	TRBD1	CASSYRIAGGQGYTF	TGTGCCAGCAGTTATCGTATAGCAGGGGGCCAAGGCTACACCTTC